The 16 T cell receptor beta chains reported below all come from one sample, sequenced in a study of shared clonotypes between healthy human individuals. Using immunoSEQ multiplex PCR, the repertoire was profiled, and TCRdb retains in-frame clones only, with some absent. The sample yields millions of clones, around 94% seen once. Specimen: naive CD4+ T cells sorted from blood. Subset given: CD45RA+ positively selected. The receptors were gathered from a man in his late teens or twenties in good health.

This chain links TRBV5-1 with TRBJ2-3; D is perhaps TRBD2 (5 bases). The CDR3 sequence is 13 residues long. Germline CDR1 reads SGHRS; CDR2 reads YFSETQ. V lost 5 bases and J lost 4, with 11 bases in between. Here the CDR3 reads CASRYGESDTQYF. CDR3 sequence (DNA): TGCGCCAGCAGGTACGGGGAGTCAGATACGCAGTATTTT.

The chain has TRBV5-1 and TRBJ1-2; maybe TRBD1 (6 bases). CDR3 length: 17 amino acids. The germline V gene has CDR1 SGHRS and CDR2 YFSETQ. Trimming removed 0 bases from V and 2 bases from J, with 17 bases in between. The CDR3 region is CASSLGAYGGANYGYTF. For the CDR3, the DNA is TGCGCCAGCAGCTTGGGAGCGTACGGGGGCGCGAACTATGGCTACACCTTC. Variable domain in full (rest from reference TRBV5-1 and TRBJ1-2): KAGVTQTPRYLIKTRGQQVTLSCSPISGHRSVSWYQQTPGQGLQFLFEYFSETQRNKGNFPGRFSGRQFSNSRSEMNVSTLELGDSALYLCASSLGAYGGANYGYTFGSGTRLTVV.

The chain is built from TRBV7-2 and TRBJ1-5, with D possibly being TRBD1 (5 bases). This CDR3 has 14 amino acids. The ends were cut back, 3 bases at V and 5 bases at J, with 11 bases in the middle. Germline CDR1 SGHTA, CDR2 FQGNSA. CDR3 sequence (DNA): TGTGCCAGCAGCTTTTCCGACAGCTATCAGCCCCAGCATTTT. Amino acid sequence: CASSFSDSYQPQHF.

A note on this clone: Additional DNA sequences in this sample encode the identical CDR3. This chain uses TRBV2 with TRBJ2-2, with no clear D. Germline values: CDR1 SNHLY, CDR2 FYNNEI. The CDR3 covers 11 residues. V lost 6 bases and J lost 4, with 3 bases in between. The CDR3 region is CASSSTGELFF. The CDR3 region has the DNA TGTGCCAGCAGCAGCACCGGGGAGCTGTTTTTT.

The chain couples TRBV6-5 to TRBJ2-7; D unclear. The germline V gene has CDR1 MNHEY and CDR2 SVGAGI. CDR3 length: 14 amino acids. Trimming took off 7 bases at V and 1 base at J, with 14 bases between the two ends. The CDR3 loop reads CASISKTNSYEQYF. The DNA of the CDR3 is TGTGCCAGCATCTCAAAGACAAATTCCTACGAGCAGTACTTC.

The chain links TRBV9 to TRBJ1-1; D not certain. This CDR3 spans 15 amino acids. Germline assignment: CDR1 SGDLS and CDR2 YYNGEE. Trimming cost V 3 bases and J 1 base, with 13 bases left between them. The CDR3 spells CASSASSRANTEAFF. In nucleotides, the CDR3 is TGTGCCAGCAGCGCTAGTTCAAGGGCGAACACTGAAGCTTTCTTT.

About this clone: Other DNA sequences within the sample encode an identical CDR3. The V call is TRBV15, the J call TRBJ2-5; 7 bases are shared with TRBD2. CDR3 length: 14 residues. The junction had 3 bases not matched to a gene; V was cut back by 3 bases and J by 2 bases. Germline V gene lookup returns CDR1 LNHNV and CDR2 YYDKDF (reference sequence). This CDR3 is CATSRGGIQETQYF. CDR3 in DNA: TGTGCCACCAGCAGGGGAGGGATTCAAGAGACCCAGTACTTC.

This clone was seen a single time. The gene calls are TRBV6-5 and TRBJ2-3; 9 nucleotides align to TRBD2. This CDR3 region has 15 residues. Trimming removed 6 bases from V and 4 bases from J; junction bases left unmatched: 8. CDR1 MNHEY and CDR2 SVGAGI come from the germline V gene. The CDR3 DNA reads TGTGCCAGCAGGGATAGCGGGAGTACCGCAGATACGCAGTATTTT. Translating it yields CASRDSGSTADTQYF.

This chain links TRBV6-6 with TRBJ2-5; no clear D. The germline V gene has CDR1 MNHNY and CDR2 SVGAGI (reference sequence). V was shortened by 2 bases and J by 3 bases, with 7 bases between the two germline ends. The CDR3 consists of 13 residues. CDR3: CASSYRREETQYF. The CDR3 DNA is TGTGCCAGCAGTTACCGCAGAGAAGAGACCCAGTACTTC.

The gene calls are TRBV27 and TRBJ2-7; either TRBD1 or TRBD2 may supply D (6 bases each). V was shortened by 2 bases and J by 2 bases, with 13 bases between the two germline ends. The CDR3 spans 15 residues. The germline gives CDR1 MNHEY, CDR2 SMNVEV (reference sequence). CDR3 region: CASSLVGGGTYEQYF. The CDR3 DNA follows: TGTGCCAGCAGTTTAGTGGGGGGCGGAACCTACGAGCAGTACTTC.

The CDR3 bases are TGTGCCATCAGTGTAGGGGAGACGAGATCCTATAATTCACCCCTCCACTTT. This encodes CAISVGETRSYNSPLHF. The chain couples TRBV10-3 to TRBJ1-6, with D perhaps matching TRBD1 (5 bases). The V gene lost 4 bases and the J gene lost 1 base, with 14 bases spanning the gap. CDR3 length equals 17 residues. Germline CDR1 reads ENHRY; CDR2 reads SYGVKD.

The CDR3 is CASSPAPLPGNTIYF. The CDR3 DNA is TGTGCCAGCAGTCCTGCCCCCCTGCCTGGAAACACCATATATTTT. This sequence joins TRBV7-6 and TRBJ1-3; D unclear. Trimming removed 6 bases at V and 2 bases at J, with 14 bases between. CDR1 is SGHVS, CDR2 FNYEAQ, per germline. The CDR3 extends over 15 amino acids.

This clone was recorded a few times. J is TRBJ1-1 and V is TRBV2; D is unresolved. Germline loops: CDR1 SNHLY, CDR2 FYNNEI. The CDR3 spans 14 residues. V lost 7 bases and J lost 0, with 12 bases in between. The CDR3 DNA sequence: TGTGCCAGCAACCTGAGGGTCCTGAACACTGAAGCTTTCTTT. Translating it yields CASNLRVLNTEAFF.

This rearrangement joins TRBV4-2 to TRBJ2-3; 8 nucleotides agree with TRBD2. Germline V CDR1 and CDR2: LGHNA, YNFKEQ. The CDR3 is 14 residues long. J lost 5 bases, V lost 2 bases, and 3 bases had no gene match. The CDR3 coding sequence is TGTGCCAGCAGCCAAACGGGGGGGTTAGATACGCAGTATTTT. It translates to CASSQTGGLDTQYF.

This clone was observed once. The chain couples TRBV11-2 to TRBJ1-6; no clear D gene. Deletions cut 0 bases from V and 9 bases from J, with 3 bases between. CDR3 length equals 12 residues. Germline-derived CDR1 and CDR2 are SGHAT and FQNNGV. The CDR3 DNA follows: TGTGCCAGCAGCTTAGATCTTTCACCCCTCCACTTT. Translation: CASSLDLSPLHF.

The J gene is TRBJ1-3, the V gene TRBV7-2; possibly TRBD1 for D (5 bases). The CDR3 contains 15 residues. V gave up 5 bases and J gave up 0 bases, with 11 bases separating them. Germline V gene data show CDR1 as SGHTA and CDR2 as FQGNSA. CDR3: CASSPRQSSGNTIYF. CDR3 nucleotides: TGTGCCAGCAGCCCCAGACAGAGCTCTGGAAACACCATATATTTT.